The 6 T cell receptor beta chains below come from one sample, sequenced in a study of T cells after yellow fever vaccination. TCRdb re-derived calls from the 5' RACE reads in MiXCR, one entry per CDR3 protein. Here the sample spans roughly 330,000 distinct CDR3 sequences, approximately 4% being singletons. The sequenced sample was PBMCs, obtained 5 days after the yellow fever booster vaccination. The source of these receptors is a man between 18 and 29 years old who received the YFV17D yellow fever vaccine.

This clonotype was detected a few times. The chain carries TRBV20-1 and TRBJ2-7; 7 bases line up with TRBD1. Germline CDR1 is DFQATT and CDR2 is SNEGSKA (reference sequence). Trimming took 3 bases from V and 3 from J; bases not matched to a gene: 5. This CDR3 region has 13 residues. Here the CDR3 DNA reads TGCAGTGCTAGGAAGACAGGGAGCTACGAGCAGTACTTC. As protein: CSARKTGSYEQYF.

This clonotype occurred a few times. V usage is TRBV27 and J usage is TRBJ2-1, with 7 bases matching TRBD1. Germline CDR1 is MNHEY and CDR2 is SMNVEV (reference sequence). The ends lost 7 bases at V and 3 bases at J; junction bases unmatched: 9. The CDR3 runs to 15 residues. The CDR3 reads CASTPGPGGYNEQFF. CDR3 DNA sequence: TGTGCCAGCACCCCGGGCCCAGGGGGCTACAATGAGCAGTTCTTC.

This clonotype occurred many times. The chain links TRBV5-1 to TRBJ2-1, with 12 bases aligning to TRBD2. Trimming removed 3 bases from V and 7 bases from J; junction bases left unmatched: 11. The CDR3 totals 17 residues. The germline V gene has CDR1 SGHRS and CDR2 YFSETQ. The CDR3 sequence is CASSSSILAGGLNEQFF. CDR3 DNA sequence: TGCGCCAGCAGCTCGAGTATACTAGCGGGGGGCCTTAATGAGCAGTTCTTC.

This clonotype was seen a handful of times. The chain joins TRBV6-2 or TRBV6-3 to TRBJ2-3; 7 positions agree with TRBD1. Losses at the gene ends were 0 bases for V and 6 bases for J; bases not matched to a gene: 12. The germline V gene encodes CDR1 MNHEY and CDR2 SVGEGT. CDR3 length equals 17 residues. CDR3 in amino acids: CASSYSRTGDEWDTQYF. For the CDR3, the DNA is TGTGCCAGCAGTTACTCGCGGACAGGAGATGAGTGGGATACGCAGTATTTT.

This clonotype came up many times. This chain connects TRBV5-1 to TRBJ2-1; D is unclear. V was clipped by 0 bases and J by 9 bases, with 10 bases between them. The CDR3 extends over 13 amino acids. CDR1 and CDR2 from the germline V gene are SGHRS and YFSETQ. The CDR3 loop reads CASSLAQVGEQFF. CDR3 nucleotides: TGCGCCAGCAGCTTGGCCCAGGTCGGTGAGCAGTTCTTC.

This clonotype was seen repeatedly, ten times or more. The V and J genes are TRBV4-2 and TRBJ2-1; D could derive from TRBD1 or TRBD2 (5 bases each). V shed 6 bases and J shed 8 bases, with 23 bases lying between them. The CDR3 contains 16 residues. Germline CDR1 reads LGHNA; CDR2 reads YNFKEQ. DNA for the CDR3: TGTGCCAGCAGAACTAGACTGGGGATCGGGACCGATGAGCAGTTCTTC. It encodes CASRTRLGIGTDEQFF.